These 11 T cell receptor beta chains originate from one sample sequenced in a study of vaccination and CD4 T cells after COVID-19. The antigens these receptors bind are not known. Time point defined: late sampling 161 to 241 days after vaccination in a few convalescent patients. The treatment is: roughly 11-day PBMC culture with coronavirus spike peptide pools or control peptides (ViraFEST assay). The study sequenced cultured CD4+ T cell DNA using the Oncomine TCR Beta short-read assay. TCRdb fed the PCR reads into MiXCR, producing one record per CDR3 protein. Here the sample spans 20,000 to 30,000 distinct CDR3 sequences, 25% to 30% being singletons. Material: CD4+ T cells from blood, cultured in vitro, obtained about 7 months after SARS-CoV-2 vaccination. The receptors were gathered from a human donor who had recovered from COVID-19.

This clonotype is medium-sized within its sample. The rearrangement uses TRBV6-1 and TRBJ1-6; D call uncertain. Trimming took off 3 bases at V and 11 bases at J, with 11 bases between the two ends. This CDR3 contains 13 residues. The V gene's germline CDR1 is MNHNS and CDR2 SASEGT. The CDR3: CASSDQEGTPLHF. Here the CDR3 DNA reads TGTGCCAGCAGTGATCAGGAGGGAACACCCCTCCACTTT.

The CDR3 DNA reads as TGTGCCAGCAGTCCCCCACAGGGTTTTATCTCTGGGGCCAACGTCCTGACTTTC. It yields the protein CASSPPQGFISGANVLTF. The chain couples TRBV6-1 to TRBJ2-6; the D gene is possibly TRBD1 (6 bases). V was cut by 5 bases and J by 0 bases, with 17 bases left in between. The V gene's germline CDR1 is MNHNS and CDR2 SASEGT. The CDR3 is 18 residues long.

The rearrangement joins TRBV7-9 to TRBJ2-6, with TRBD2 identical over 14 bases. The CDR3 covers 18 residues. In germline, CDR1 is SEHNR, CDR2 FQNEAQ (reference sequence). V lost 5 bases and J lost 2; bases outside the gene matches: 5. CDR3 sequence: CASSPRLAGGAGANVLTF. The DNA for the CDR3 is TGTGCCAGCAGCCCCAGACTAGCGGGAGGGGCTGGGGCCAACGTCCTGACTTTC.

This rearrangement joins TRBV19 to TRBJ2-1; the D is unclear. CDR1 is LNHDA and CDR2 is SQIVND in the germline V gene (reference sequence). Trimming removed 1 base from V and 8 bases from J, with 3 bases in between. The CDR3 has 11 amino acids. CDR3 nucleotide sequence: TGTGCCAGTAGTATAGCGGATGAGCAGTTCTTC. Amino acids: CASSIADEQFF.

The V call is TRBV24-1, the J call TRBJ2-3; TRBD2 might be the D (5 bases). Trimming cost V 1 base and J 2 bases, with 15 bases left between them. From germline, CDR1 is KGHDR and CDR2 SFDVKD. The CDR3 covers 17 residues. The CDR3 sequence: CATSDFRGSPLTDTQYF. For the CDR3, the DNA is TGTGCCACCAGTGATTTCCGGGGAAGTCCACTCACAGATACGCAGTATTTT.

This rearrangement joins TRBV4-1 to TRBJ1-5; D unclear. The CDR3 is 16 residues long. Trimming took off 4 bases at V and 5 bases at J, with 18 bases between the two ends. Germline V lookup: CDR1 MGHRA, CDR2 YSYEKL. The CDR3 DNA is TGCGCCAGCAGCCGAGGACCAGGCAGGCTTTATCAGCCCCAGCATTTT. This codes for CASSRGPGRLYQPQHF.

There are a few counts of this clonotype. This chain joins TRBV5-1 and TRBJ1-5; tentatively, D is TRBD1 (6 bases). The CDR3 is made up of 15 amino acids. The V gene's germline CDR1 is SGHRS and CDR2 YFSETQ. Trimming removed 2 bases from V and 3 bases from J, with 12 bases in between. CDR3 DNA: TGCGCCAGCAGCTTAGGTCAGGGGCCCAATCAGCCCCAGCATTTT. Its protein is CASSLGQGPNQPQHF.

The chain couples TRBV24-1 to TRBJ2-3; no definite D call. This CDR3 is 17 amino acids long. V lost 1 base, J lost 1 base, and 14 bases lay in between. Germline V gives CDR1 KGHDR, CDR2 SFDVKD. This chain's CDR3 is CATSDFPRTDGTDTQYF. CDR3 nucleotides: TGTGCCACCAGTGATTTCCCTAGGACGGATGGCACAGATACGCAGTATTTT.

By sample fraction, this clonotype is medium-sized (0.01 to 0.1%). The rearrangement uses TRBV7-2 and TRBJ2-7, with 7 bases fitting TRBD2. Per the germline V gene, CDR1 is SGHTA and CDR2 is FQGNSA. V lost 7 bases to trimming and J lost 6 bases; unmatched junction nucleotides: 15. This CDR3 contains 15 residues. The CDR3 sequence is CASTGGGARPPEQYF. CDR3 in DNA: TGTGCCAGCACGGGCGGGGGAGCCCGACCCCCCGAGCAGTACTTC.

This clonotype was detected a few times. The gene calls are TRBV6-2 or TRBV6-3 and TRBJ1-2; a weak D match, TRBD1 (5 bases). The CDR3 extends over 16 amino acids. The ends were cut back, 1 base at V and 2 bases at J, with 14 bases in the middle. Looked up from germline, CDR1 is MNHEY and CDR2 is SVGEGT. The CDR3 region has the DNA TGTGCCAGCAGTTACTTCTCCGGGACTACGAACTATGGCTACACCTTC. It codes for CASSYFSGTTNYGYTF.

The sample holds many counts of this clonotype. The chain carries TRBV7-2 and TRBJ1-5; 7 bases match TRBD1. The CDR3 loop spans 15 amino acids. The trim removed 1 base at V and 2 bases at J, leaving 2 bases unmatched. The germline V gene has CDR1 SGHTA and CDR2 FQGNSA. The CDR3 spells CASSLDRGGNQPQHF. The CDR3 coding sequence is TGTGCCAGCAGCTTAGACAGGGGTGGCAATCAGCCCCAGCATTTT.